The clone carrying this TCR beta chain was observed many times. Its antigen is as yet unknown. CDR3 length: 13 amino acids. CDR1 is DFQATT and CDR2 is SNEGSKA in the germline V gene (reference sequence). The V end lost 3 bases, the J end lost 3 bases, and 10 bases lay between the germline ends. TCRdb redid the calling of the 5' RACE reads with MiXCR, one entry per CDR3 protein. Altogether about 800,000 distinct CDR3 sequences are present, about 12% being singletons, with the ten largest covering 0.51%. This specimen comes from a study of CD8 T cells in ankylosing spondylitis. Notes on the study in general: A motif of 7 to 9 highly homologous TCR beta variants was seen as apparently characteristic of ankylosing spondylitis blood. Disease-linked clones were reportedly significantly enriched in matched ankylosing spondylitis synovial fluid.

The chain recombines TRBV20-1 with TRBJ2-3, with a weak D call TRBD2 (6 bases). The material sequenced was blood, either unsorted or a sorted T cell fraction (not recorded which). This sequence was found in a male donor with ankylosing spondylitis. The CDR3 is CSASLGGTDTQYF. The CDR3 coding sequence is TGCAGTGCTAGCCTTGGAGGGACAGATACGCAGTATTTT.